These 18 T cell receptor beta chains came from one sample sequenced in a study of metastatic and nonmetastatic thyroid tumors. Thyroid surgery was preceded by no treatment in any patient. TCRdb re-processed the PCR reads through MiXCR. In the table there are about 21,000 clones, roughly 18% of which are singletons. The sequenced sample was blood. These receptors were taken from a male donor with papillary thyroid cancer or a benign thyroid nodule (not recorded which). Some clones in this sample may be carry-over from other donors' samples.

The table lists this clone with a few counts. The chain uses TRBV2 and TRBJ1-1; 8 bases agree with TRBD1. The CDR3 runs 15 residues. Germline values: CDR1 SNHLY, CDR2 FYNNEI. V was pared by 4 bases and J by 3 bases, with 7 bases of the junction left unmatched. The CDR3 DNA follows: TGTGCCAGCAGTGCCCCCAGGGGGCCCGACACTGAAGCTTTCTTT. It specifies CASSAPRGPDTEAFF.

CDR3 in DNA: TGTGCCATCTCGCCTAATGGCCAGGGAGGGGATACGCAGTATTTT. Translation: CAISPNGQGGDTQYF. The rearrangement uses TRBV18 and TRBJ2-3, with 7 bases aligning to TRBD2. V lost 10 bases to trimming and J lost 6 bases; unmatched junction nucleotides: 16. The CDR3 has 15 amino acids. Germline V gene data show CDR1 as KGHSH and CDR2 as LQKENI.

There are many counts of this clone. The chain uses TRBV24-1 and TRBJ1-3; D remains ambiguous. The CDR3 totals 13 residues. V was trimmed by 4 bases and J by 9 bases, leaving 12 bases between them. Germline CDR1 reads KGHDR; CDR2 reads SFDVKD. CDR3 loop: CATSDPSTATIYF. CDR3 bases: TGTGCCACCAGTGACCCAAGTACGGCCACCATATATTTT.

By its share, this clone is medium-sized. This rearrangement joins TRBV12-3 or TRBV12-4 to TRBJ2-7; 12 bases are a match to TRBD2. CDR3 length equals 14 residues. V dropped 6 bases and J dropped 3; count of bases not matched to a gene: 3. The CDR3 reads CASRTSGRFYEQYF. The DNA for the CDR3 is TGTGCCAGCAGAACTAGCGGGAGGTTCTACGAGCAGTACTTC.

The rearrangement links TRBV27 to TRBJ2-7; 7 nucleotides align to TRBD2. The CDR3 is 14 amino acids. Germline V gene data show CDR1 as MNHEY and CDR2 as SMNVEV (reference sequence). With V trimmed by 6 bases and J by 6 bases, 11 bases remained unmatched. CDR3 region: CASSRTGTTREQYF. CDR3 DNA sequence: TGTGCCAGCAGCCGTACCGGGACTACTCGCGAGCAGTACTTC.

There are a few counts of this clone. V and J are TRBV6-2 or TRBV6-3 and TRBJ2-1; TRBD2 matches at 8 bases. The junction had 11 bases not matched to a gene; V was cut back by 2 bases and J by 8 bases. CDR3 length: 16 residues. Germline values: CDR1 MNHEY, CDR2 SVGEGT. The CDR3 DNA reads TGTGCCAGCAGTTACCAATTCGTTTCAGCGGGAGATGAGCAGTTCTTC. Translation: CASSYQFVSAGDEQFF.

This clone is medium-sized (0.01 to 0.1%). The V gene is TRBV19, the J gene TRBJ2-7; D is possibly TRBD2 (5 bases). The CDR3 runs 14 residues. V lost 3 bases and J lost 6, with 15 bases in between. CDR1 is LNHDA, CDR2 SQIVND, per germline (reference sequence). The CDR3 sequence is CASSMLDERVEQYF. The CDR3 nucleotides are TGTGCCAGTAGTATGCTGGACGAGAGGGTCGAGCAGTACTTC. Full variable domain (remainder filled in from reference TRBV19 and TRBJ2-7): DGGITQSPKYLFRKEGQNVTLSCEQNLNHDAMYWYRQDPGQGLRLIYYSQIVNDFQKGDIAEGYSVSREKKESFPLTVTSAQKNPTAFYLCASSMLDERVEQYFGPGTRLTVT.

This rearrangement joins TRBV6-6 to TRBJ1-2; D not certain. The CDR3 has 13 amino acids. The germline V gene encodes CDR1 MNHNY and CDR2 SVGAGI (reference sequence). V was cut by 3 bases and J by 6 bases, with 11 bases left in between. As DNA, the CDR3 is TGTGCCAGCAGTTATCTGGGGAACGATGGCTACACCTTC. Protein sequence: CASSYLGNDGYTF.

This clone was seen many times. V and J are TRBV11-2 and TRBJ2-5, with D tentatively TRBD2 (6 bases). The CDR3 is 14 residues long. Per the germline V gene, CDR1 is SGHAT and CDR2 is FQNNGV. Trimming left V 5 bases short and J 4 bases short, with 14 bases between. The CDR3 DNA reads as TGTGCCAGCAGCCCTGTGGGGAGGACAGAGACCCAGTACTTC. Protein product: CASSPVGRTETQYF.

As to this clone: This may come from a read error, since a much larger clone is one base off. This CDR3 is also generated by other DNA sequences in the sample. The genes are TRBV7-9 and TRBJ1-4; D not resolved. The CDR3 sequence is 13 residues long. V shed 5 bases and J shed 8 bases, with 12 bases lying between them. Germline-derived CDR1 and CDR2 are SEHNR and FQNEAQ (reference sequence). The CDR3 spells CASSLFLGEKLFF. The CDR3 DNA reads as TGTGCCAGCAGCCTATTTCTGGGGGAAAAACTGTTTTTT.

This clone is termed medium-sized. The gene calls are TRBV19 and TRBJ2-7, with D uncertain. Trimming took 4 bases from V and 0 from J, leaving 10 bases between them. This CDR3 has 14 amino acids. CDR1 and CDR2 from the germline V gene are LNHDA and SQIVND (reference sequence). The CDR3 here is CASSKGVSSYEQYF. The CDR3 DNA sequence: TGTGCCAGTAGTAAGGGCGTTAGCTCCTACGAGCAGTACTTC.

Many counts were recorded for this clone. The chain is built from TRBV29-1 and TRBJ2-1; the D gene could be TRBD1 or TRBD2 (5 bases each). Looked up from germline, CDR1 is SQVTM and CDR2 is ANQGSEA. Trimming removed 4 bases from V and 4 bases from J, with 11 bases in between. This CDR3 contains 13 residues. The CDR3: CSVGGESYNEQFF. In nucleotides, the CDR3 is TGCAGCGTTGGAGGGGAATCTTACAATGAGCAGTTCTTC.

The CDR3 DNA reads TGTGCCAGCAGCCCTACCGGGACCTTAGACAATGAGCAGTTCTTC. Encoded protein: CASSPTGTLDNEQFF. V is TRBV4-2 and J is TRBJ2-1; D assignment may be TRBD1 or TRBD2 (5 bases each). This CDR3 has 15 amino acids. Trimming cost V 4 bases and J 5 bases, with 15 bases left between them. The germline V gene has CDR1 LGHNA and CDR2 YNFKEQ.

The J gene is TRBJ2-7, the V gene TRBV18, with D maybe TRBD1 (6 bases). V lost 6 bases and J 4 bases, leaving 16 bases between the germline ends. The length of the CDR3 is 14 residues. Germline V gives CDR1 KGHSH, CDR2 LQKENI. CDR3 sequence reads: CASSRRAGEYEQYF. The DNA of the CDR3 is TGTGCCAGCTCCAGAAGGGCAGGGGAGTACGAGCAGTACTTC.

This clone came up many times. The chain links TRBV3-1 to TRBJ2-3, with D tentatively TRBD2 (5 bases). The germline gives CDR1 LGHDT, CDR2 YNNKEL (reference sequence). The V end was cut by 2 bases, the J end by 4 bases, with 7 bases between. This CDR3 spans 13 amino acids. The CDR3 region is CASSQTSADTQYF. In nucleotides, the CDR3 is TGTGCCAGCAGCCAAACTAGTGCAGATACGCAGTATTTT.

J is TRBJ2-7 and V is TRBV6-1; weak D call: TRBD2 (6 bases). Trimming stripped 6 bases from V and 0 bases from J, with 12 bases between. The CDR3 has 14 amino acids. Germline CDR1 and CDR2: MNHNS and SASEGT. In DNA, the CDR3 is TGTGCCAGCAGCCTACAGGAGGGCTCCTACGAGCAGTACTTC. Residues: CASSLQEGSYEQYF.

Relative to its sample, this clone is medium-sized. This chain connects TRBV12-3 or TRBV12-4 to TRBJ1-1; 7 nucleotides align to TRBD1. This CDR3 has 15 amino acids. The V gene end was trimmed by 3 bases and the J gene end by 0 bases; junction bases not matched to a gene: 4. The CDR3 region has the DNA TGTGCCAGCAGTTTTCAGACAGGGATGAACACTGAAGCTTTCTTT. Encoded protein: CASSFQTGMNTEAFF.

This clone is medium-sized. V usage is TRBV6-1 and J usage is TRBJ2-2; no clear D gene. This CDR3 spans 13 amino acids. Germline lookup yields CDR1 MNHNS and CDR2 SASEGT. V was pared by 0 bases and J by 3 bases, with 2 bases between. The CDR3, as DNA: TGTGCCAGCAGTGAAGCGGACACCGGGGAGCTGTTTTTT. Amino acid sequence: CASSEADTGELFF.